A selection of T cell receptor beta chains follows, all from one sample in a study of shared clonotypes between healthy human individuals. Assay: immunoSEQ multiplex PCR; the TCRdb copy retains only in-frame clones and omits some. The sample lists about 1,500,000 clones, 96% occurring once. Sequencing was done on a sample of naive CD4+ T cells sorted from blood. The receptor source for this set is a man aged 25 to 40 in good health. Both conserved end residues are part of each CDR3. A D gene is named only where the DNA matches it firmly. Some rows have no size entry. The others give once, few or many, or a class for an expanded clone.

clone size: .
V gene: TRBV19
D gene: .
J gene: TRBJ1-2
CDR3 protein: CASSIGHRLWKDIIYGYTF
CDR3 DNA: TGTGCCAGTAGTATAGGGCATAGACTGTGGAAGGACATAATCTATGGCTACACCTTC

clone size: once
V gene: TRBV5-5
D gene: .
J gene: TRBJ2-7
CDR3 protein: CASSLIGASYEQYF
CDR3 DNA: TGTGCCAGCAGCTTGATCGGGGCCTCCTACGAGCAGTACTTC

clone size: .
V gene: TRBV29-1
D gene: .
J gene: TRBJ1-2
CDR3 protein: CSAEWRDSANYGYTF
CDR3 DNA: TGCAGCGCTGAATGGAGGGATTCGGCTAACTATGGCTACACCTTC

clone size: .
V gene: TRBV6-5
D gene: .
J gene: TRBJ2-5
CDR3 protein: CASSYWGRETQYF
CDR3 DNA: TGTGCCAGCAGTTACTGGGGTAGGGAGACCCAGTACTTC

clone size: .
V gene: TRBV7-9
D gene: .
J gene: TRBJ1-1
CDR3 protein: CASSLDTRGAFF
CDR3 DNA: TGTGCCAGCAGCTTAGATACCCGCGGAGCTTTCTTT

clone size: .
V gene: TRBV18
D gene: .
J gene: TRBJ2-2
CDR3 protein: CASSPPRQSRNTGELFF
CDR3 DNA: TGTGCCAGCTCACCACCGCGCCAAAGCAGGAACACCGGGGAGCTGTTTTTT

clone size: .
V gene: TRBV30
D gene: .
J gene: TRBJ1-3
CDR3 protein: CAWTPLDRLSGNTIYF
CDR3 DNA: TGTGCCTGGACCCCATTAGATCGTCTCTCTGGAAACACCATATATTTT

clone size: .
V gene: TRBV11-3
D gene: .
J gene: TRBJ2-1
CDR3 protein: CASSLGGTGLGEQFF
CDR3 DNA: TGTGCCAGCAGCTTAGGTGGCACGGGCTTAGGTGAGCAGTTCTTC

clone size: .
V gene: TRBV6-1
D gene: TRBD2
J gene: TRBJ2-7
CDR3 protein: CASRSAGAPYEQYF
CDR3 DNA: TGTGCCAGCAGATCTGCGGGAGCCCCCTACGAGCAGTACTTC

clone size: .
V gene: TRBV19
D gene: TRBD2
J gene: TRBJ2-1
CDR3 protein: CASSSTARGLAANEQFF
CDR3 DNA: TGTGCCAGTAGTTCCACAGCCCGGGGACTAGCGGCCAATGAGCAGTTCTTC

clone size: .
V gene: TRBV7-6
D gene: TRBD2
J gene: TRBJ2-5
CDR3 protein: CASSLGIAGVAQETQYF
CDR3 DNA: TGTGCCAGCAGCTTAGGGATAGCGGGAGTGGCCCAAGAGACCCAGTACTTC

clone size: .
V gene: TRBV29-1
D gene: .
J gene: TRBJ2-7
CDR3 protein: CSVVPLRQSYEQYF
CDR3 DNA: TGCAGCGTTGTACCCCTCAGGCAATCCTACGAGCAGTACTTC

clone size: .
V gene: TRBV2
D gene: TRBD2
J gene: TRBJ2-1
CDR3 protein: CASRSSGVYNEQFF
CDR3 DNA: TGTGCCAGCAGATCTAGCGGGGTATACAATGAGCAGTTCTTC

clone size: once
V gene: TRBV19
D gene: TRBD1
J gene: TRBJ1-4
CDR3 protein: CASSIPTGKVEKLFF
CDR3 DNA: TGTGCCAGTAGTATACCGACAGGGAAGGTCGAAAAACTGTTTTTT

clone size: .
V gene: TRBV5-1
D gene: TRBD2
J gene: TRBJ2-2
CDR3 protein: CASSFTSGNTGELFF
CDR3 DNA: TGCGCCAGCAGCTTTACTAGCGGGAACACCGGGGAGCTGTTTTTT

clone size: once
V gene: TRBV25-1
D gene: .
J gene: TRBJ2-7
CDR3 protein: CASSEAASAYEQYF
CDR3 DNA: TGTGCCAGCAGTGAAGCGGCTAGTGCCTACGAGCAGTACTTC

clone size: .
V gene: TRBV28
D gene: TRBD1
J gene: TRBJ2-2
CDR3 protein: CASSSNHLDRENTGELFF
CDR3 DNA: TGTGCCAGCAGTTCGAACCATTTGGACAGGGAGAACACCGGGGAGCTGTTTTTT

clone size: few
V gene: TRBV5-1
D gene: .
J gene: TRBJ2-5
CDR3 protein: CASMTVGGETQYF
CDR3 DNA: TGCGCCAGCATGACAGTGGGGGGAGAGACCCAGTACTTC

clone size: .
V gene: TRBV7-6
D gene: TRBD1
J gene: TRBJ1-3
CDR3 protein: CASSRRDRSSGNTIYF
CDR3 DNA: TGTGCCAGCAGCCGGCGGGACAGAAGCTCTGGAAACACCATATATTTT

clone size: .
V gene: TRBV12-5
D gene: .
J gene: TRBJ2-7
CDR3 protein: CASGWGAYEQYF
CDR3 DNA: TGTGCTAGTGGTTGGGGTGCGTACGAGCAGTACTTC

clone size: once
V gene: TRBV29-1
D gene: .
J gene: TRBJ2-5
CDR3 protein: CSVEDDLQETQYF
CDR3 DNA: TGCAGCGTTGAAGACGACTTACAAGAGACCCAGTACTTC

clone size: .
V gene: TRBV5-4
D gene: .
J gene: TRBJ2-1
CDR3 protein: CASSRNGGRPFDSYNEQFF
CDR3 DNA: TGTGCCAGCAGCCGGAATGGGGGGCGGCCCTTTGACTCCTACAATGAGCAGTTCTTC

clone size: few
V gene: TRBV9
D gene: TRBD2
J gene: TRBJ2-5
CDR3 protein: CASSAGLAGGETQYF
CDR3 DNA: TGTGCCAGCAGCGCGGGACTAGCGGGAGGAGAGACCCAGTACTTC

clone size: .
V gene: TRBV7-8
D gene: .
J gene: TRBJ2-2
CDR3 protein: CASSLLGGWDTGELFF
CDR3 DNA: TGTGCCAGCAGCTTATTGGGGGGCTGGGACACCGGGGAGCTGTTTTTT

clone size: .
V gene: TRBV30
D gene: TRBD2
J gene: TRBJ2-2
CDR3 protein: CAWTMLAGNTGELFF
CDR3 DNA: TGTGCCTGGACTATGTTAGCGGGGAACACCGGGGAGCTGTTTTTT

clone size: .
V gene: TRBV19
D gene: TRBD2
J gene: TRBJ2-1
CDR3 protein: CASSKGTSVAIREQFF
CDR3 DNA: TGTGCCAGTAGTAAAGGGACTAGCGTCGCAATCCGTGAGCAGTTCTTC

clone size: .
V gene: TRBV28
D gene: TRBD2
J gene: TRBJ2-7
CDR3 protein: CASRSGTSVYEQYF
CDR3 DNA: TGTGCCAGCAGATCCGGGACTAGCGTTTACGAGCAGTACTTC

clone size: .
V gene: TRBV10-3
D gene: .
J gene: TRBJ2-7
CDR3 protein: CAIAEGALRGANEQYF
CDR3 DNA: TGTGCCATCGCAGAAGGGGCCCTTCGAGGTGCCAACGAGCAGTACTTC

clone size: .
V gene: TRBV7-7
D gene: .
J gene: TRBJ2-3
CDR3 protein: CASSPSGRIEDTQYF
CDR3 DNA: TGTGCCAGCAGCCCTTCTGGTCGGATCGAAGATACGCAGTATTTT

clone size: .
V gene: TRBV5-1
D gene: .
J gene: TRBJ1-4
CDR3 protein: CASSLVAGSTNEKLFF
CDR3 DNA: TGCGCCAGCAGCTTGGTGGCGGGTTCAACTAATGAAAAACTGTTTTTT

clone size: .
V gene: TRBV28
D gene: .
J gene: TRBJ1-1
CDR3 protein: CASSLFIATGSEAFF
CDR3 DNA: TGTGCCAGCAGTTTATTTATTGCTACGGGGAGTGAAGCTTTCTTT

clone size: .
V gene: TRBV18
D gene: TRBD1
J gene: TRBJ2-3
CDR3 protein: CASSPPGQGPDTQYF
CDR3 DNA: TGTGCCAGCTCACCACCCGGACAGGGGCCAGATACGCAGTATTTT

clone size: .
V gene: TRBV19
D gene: .
J gene: TRBJ1-2
CDR3 protein: CASSMGRPYGYTF
CDR3 DNA: TGTGCCAGTAGTATGGGCAGGCCCTATGGCTACACCTTC

clone size: .
V gene: TRBV5-1
D gene: .
J gene: TRBJ2-1
CDR3 protein: CASSLVREDGKFF
CDR3 DNA: TGCGCCAGCAGCTTGGTACGGGAAGATGGGAAGTTCTTC

clone size: once
V gene: TRBV11-2
D gene: .
J gene: TRBJ2-7
CDR3 protein: CASSLGASASYEQYF
CDR3 DNA: TGTGCCAGCAGCTTAGGGGCTTCTGCCTCCTACGAGCAGTACTTC

clone size: .
V gene: TRBV27
D gene: .
J gene: TRBJ2-7
CDR3 protein: CASGKLDRPYEQYF
CDR3 DNA: TGTGCCAGCGGGAAATTAGACAGGCCCTACGAGCAGTACTTC

clone size: .
V gene: TRBV2
D gene: .
J gene: TRBJ2-1
CDR3 protein: CASSGGRNEQFF
CDR3 DNA: TGTGCCAGCAGTGGAGGGCGGAATGAGCAGTTCTTC

clone size: once
V gene: TRBV19
D gene: .
J gene: TRBJ1-1
CDR3 protein: CASSKTVNTEAFF
CDR3 DNA: TGTGCCAGTAGTAAGACAGTGAACACTGAAGCTTTCTTT

clone size: .
V gene: TRBV6-6
D gene: .
J gene: TRBJ2-7
CDR3 protein: CASSSPTGYEQYF
CDR3 DNA: TGTGCCAGCAGTTCCCCTACTGGATACGAGCAGTACTTC

clone size: .
V gene: TRBV28
D gene: .
J gene: TRBJ2-7
CDR3 protein: CASSPPPGPYEQYF
CDR3 DNA: TGTGCCAGCAGTCCTCCCCCGGGTCCCTACGAGCAGTACTTC

clone size: .
V gene: TRBV7-9
D gene: .
J gene: TRBJ1-1
CDR3 protein: CASSSSGNTEAFF
CDR3 DNA: TGTGCCAGCAGTTCCTCAGGGAACACTGAAGCTTTCTTT

clone size: .
V gene: TRBV30
D gene: .
J gene: TRBJ1-1
CDR3 protein: CAWSPGRDTEAFF
CDR3 DNA: TGTGCCTGGAGTCCAGGACGGGACACTGAAGCTTTCTTT

clone size: .
V gene: TRBV28
D gene: .
J gene: TRBJ1-2
CDR3 protein: CASSLGGLYGYTF
CDR3 DNA: TGTGCCAGCAGTTTGGGGGGGCTCTATGGCTACACCTTC

clone size: .
V gene: TRBV9
D gene: .
J gene: TRBJ2-1
CDR3 protein: CASSVSSTYNEQFF
CDR3 DNA: TGTGCCAGCAGCGTATCGTCAACCTACAATGAGCAGTTCTTC

clone size: .
V gene: TRBV7-3
D gene: .
J gene: TRBJ2-1
CDR3 protein: CASSLTASYNEQFF
CDR3 DNA: TGTGCCAGCAGCTTAACCGCCTCTTACAATGAGCAGTTCTTC

clone size: .
V gene: TRBV7-9
D gene: TRBD2
J gene: TRBJ2-4
CDR3 protein: CASSLRREGRGKNIQYF
CDR3 DNA: TGTGCCAGCAGCTTAAGAAGGGAGGGCCGGGGGAAAAACATTCAGTACTTC

clone size: .
V gene: TRBV2
D gene: .
J gene: TRBJ1-2
CDR3 protein: CASSRERGGRYGYTF
CDR3 DNA: TGTGCCAGCAGTCGAGAGAGGGGGGGCCGATATGGCTACACCTTC

clone size: .
V gene: TRBV19
D gene: TRBD2
J gene: TRBJ2-7
CDR3 protein: CASSIRGGESYEQYF
CDR3 DNA: TGTGCCAGTAGTATTCGGGGGGGCGAATCCTACGAGCAGTACTTC

clone size: .
V gene: TRBV28
D gene: TRBD2
J gene: TRBJ2-2
CDR3 protein: CASSFLAGGPNTGELFF
CDR3 DNA: TGTGCCAGCAGTTTCCTAGCGGGAGGGCCGAACACCGGGGAGCTGTTTTTT

clone size: .
V gene: TRBV11-2
D gene: TRBD2
J gene: TRBJ2-3
CDR3 protein: CASSSLAGNGDTQYF
CDR3 DNA: TGTGCCAGCAGCTCCTTAGCGGGAAACGGTGATACGCAGTATTTT

clone size: .
V gene: TRBV9
D gene: .
J gene: TRBJ2-1
CDR3 protein: CASSVTTSSYNEQFF
CDR3 DNA: TGTGCCAGCAGCGTAACGACGAGCTCCTACAATGAGCAGTTCTTC

clone size: .
V gene: TRBV6-1
D gene: .
J gene: TRBJ1-1
CDR3 protein: CASSAHGAAAFF
CDR3 DNA: TGTGCCAGCAGTGCCCACGGGGCAGCAGCTTTCTTT